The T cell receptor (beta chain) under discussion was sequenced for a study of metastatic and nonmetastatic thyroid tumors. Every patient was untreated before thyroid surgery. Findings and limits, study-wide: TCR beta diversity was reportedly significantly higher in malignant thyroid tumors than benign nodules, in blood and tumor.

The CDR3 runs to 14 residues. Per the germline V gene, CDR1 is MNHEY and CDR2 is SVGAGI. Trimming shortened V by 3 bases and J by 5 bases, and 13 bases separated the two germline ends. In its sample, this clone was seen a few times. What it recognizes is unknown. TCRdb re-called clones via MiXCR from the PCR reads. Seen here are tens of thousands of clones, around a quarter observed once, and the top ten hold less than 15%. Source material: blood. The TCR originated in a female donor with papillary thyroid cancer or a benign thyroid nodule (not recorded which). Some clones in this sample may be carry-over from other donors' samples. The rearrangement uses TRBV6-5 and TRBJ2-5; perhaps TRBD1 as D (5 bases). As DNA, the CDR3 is TGTGCCAGCAGTTATAGGGCCCCAGGGGAGACCCAGTACTTC. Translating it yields CASSYRAPGETQYF.